Presented here are 17 T cell receptor beta chains from one specimen sequenced in a study of T-cell reconstitution after alpha-beta-depleted transplantation in children. Preparation of the TCRbeta library involved a method that used unique molecular identifiers. Using its own MiXCR run on the PCR reads, TCRdb lists one record per CDR3 protein. Of about 300,000 distinct CDR3 sequences in the sample, 10% are singletons; the top ten hold less than 9%. Sequenced here: PBMCs, sampled before TCRalphabeta/CD19-depleted stem cell transplant. The receptors derive from a boy less than two years old with acute myeloid leukemia, due to receive a stem cell transplant.

This clonotype was seen ten or more times. In DNA, the CDR3 is TGTGCCAGCAGCCAAGGGCAGGGGATTAGGGAGCAGTACTTC. Its protein is CASSQGQGIREQYF. V gene TRBV3-1 combines with J gene TRBJ2-7; maybe TRBD1 (6 bases). Germline V gene lookup returns CDR1 LGHDT and CDR2 YNNKEL (reference sequence). The CDR3 runs 14 residues. V dropped 1 base and J dropped 7 bases, with 14 bases sitting between them.

This clonotype was detected many times. V usage is TRBV5-1 and J usage is TRBJ2-7; 7 nucleotides align to TRBD1. CDR3 size: 13 residues. With 7 bases clipped from V and 0 bases from J, the junction kept 4 bases outside the gene matches. Germline CDR1 SGHRS, CDR2 YFSETQ. The CDR3 loop is CASGRDSSYEQYF. CDR3 bases: TGCGCCAGCGGTAGGGACAGCTCCTACGAGCAGTACTTC.

This clonotype was detected only a few times. The chain has TRBV4-1 and TRBJ2-1; tentatively, D is TRBD2 (6 bases). Deletions cut 1 base from V and 6 bases from J, with 7 bases between. Germline assignment: CDR1 MGHRA and CDR2 YSYEKL. The CDR3 extends over 13 amino acids. In DNA, the CDR3 is TGCGCCAGCAGCCAAGGACTAGGCAATGAGCAGTTCTTC. It yields the protein CASSQGLGNEQFF.

This clonotype occurred many times. V usage is TRBV2 and J usage is TRBJ2-7; 12 bases map to TRBD2. The CDR3 has 13 amino acids. V was pared by 5 bases and J by 5 bases, with 1 base of the junction left unmatched. In germline, CDR1 is SNHLY, CDR2 FYNNEI. CDR3 in DNA: TGTGCCAGCAGTTGGACTAGCGGGAACGAGCAGTACTTC. Its protein is CASSWTSGNEQYF.

This clonotype was detected a few times. The genes are TRBV29-1 and TRBJ2-1; 12 nucleotides match TRBD2. The CDR3 has 18 amino acids. Germline V CDR1 and CDR2: SQVTM, ANQGSEA. V shed 7 bases and J 10 bases; nucleotides not matched to a gene: 23. CDR3 amino acids: CSARGGVTSGRTVGEQFF. In DNA form, the CDR3 reads TGCAGCGCCCGAGGTGGGGTAACTAGCGGGAGGACAGTCGGGGAGCAGTTCTTC.

This clonotype was seen only a few times. The V and J genes are TRBV11-2 and TRBJ2-2; possible D gene TRBD2, 7 bases. Trimming removed 1 base at V and 6 bases at J, with 15 bases between. This CDR3 is built from 16 residues. CDR1 and CDR2 from the germline V gene are SGHAT and FQNNGV. This chain's CDR3 is CASSLGLGGGPGELFF. CDR3 DNA: TGTGCCAGCAGCTTAGGCCTGGGAGGGGGGCCCGGGGAGCTGTTTTTT.

The V and J genes are TRBV4-1 and TRBJ2-2, with 7 bases lining up with TRBD2. CDR3 length equals 16 residues. With V trimmed by 0 bases and J by 6 bases, 7 bases remained unmatched. Germline CDR1 MGHRA, CDR2 YSYEKL. CDR3 coding DNA: TGCGCCAGCAGCCAAGATCGCGGGGGAAGGGCCGGGGAGCTGTTTTTT. Protein: CASSQDRGGRAGELFF.

This clonotype was detected ten times or more. The chain recombines TRBV6-1 with TRBJ2-3; 8 nucleotides match TRBD1. In germline, CDR1 is MNHNS, CDR2 SASEGT. The CDR3 is 14 residues long. V was clipped by 6 bases and J by 4 bases; unmatched bases: 6. The CDR3, as DNA: TGTGCCAGCAGCCCCGACAGGGGCCCAGATACGCAGTATTTT. Its protein is CASSPDRGPDTQYF.

Regarding this clonotype: Given a much more abundant clone one base away, this may be a read error. The J gene is TRBJ1-1, the V gene TRBV9; D is undetermined. This CDR3 is 13 amino acids long. Germline-derived CDR1 and CDR2 are SGDLS and YYNGEE. Trimming removed 6 bases at V and 1 base at J, with 10 bases between. The CDR3 reads CASNYIANTEAFF. The CDR3 DNA reads as TGTGCCAGCAACTATATCGCGAACACTGAAGCTTTCTTT.

The table lists this clonotype with many counts. The chain joins TRBV27 to TRBJ2-3; 11 bases are a match to TRBD1. Germline assignment: CDR1 MNHEY and CDR2 SMNVEV (reference sequence). V gave up 5 bases and J gave up 4 bases; unmatched junction bases: 8. The CDR3 is 16 amino acids. CDR3 DNA sequence: TGTGCCAGCAGTCTCCCCGGGACAGGGGGTTCAGATACGCAGTATTTT. Its translation is CASSLPGTGGSDTQYF.

The chain is built from TRBV10-1 and TRBJ1-2, with unresolved D. Trimming pared 8 bases from V and 7 bases from J, leaving 5 bases between. Germline V CDR1 and CDR2: WNHNN, SYGVQD (reference sequence). This CDR3 has 9 amino acids. The CDR3 region is CASDGGYTF. CDR3 in DNA: TGCGCCAGCGACGGTGGCTACACCTTC.

This clonotype was detected many times. V usage is TRBV5-1 and J usage is TRBJ1-6, with TRBD1 matching 7 bases. In germline, CDR1 is SGHRS, CDR2 YFSETQ. Trimming took 3 bases from V and 9 from J; bases not matched to a gene: 6. This CDR3 is built from 14 residues. In DNA form, the CDR3 reads TGCGCCAGCAGCTCGGGGGACAGCGTTTCACCCCTCCACTTT. Translating it yields CASSSGDSVSPLHF.

A note on this clonotype: Given a much more abundant clone one base away, this may be a read error. V is TRBV29-1 and J is TRBJ2-5, with TRBD1 matching over 7 bases. The germline gives CDR1 SQVTM, CDR2 ANQGSEA. The CDR3 runs 15 residues. The CDR3 nucleotides are TGCAGCGTTCGGCCCCTCCTGACAGGGAGAGAGACCCGGTACTTC. Protein product: CSVRPLLTGRETRYF. The entire variable domain, with the rest obtained from reference TRBV29-1 and TRBJ2-5, is as follows: SAVISQKPSRDICQRGTSLTIQCQVDSQVTMMFWYRQQPGQSLTLIATANQGSEATYESGFVIDKFPISRPNLTFSTLTVSNMSPEDSSIYLCSVRPLLTGRETRYFGPGTRLLVL.

In its sample, this clonotype was seen many times. This chain uses TRBV20-1 with TRBJ2-3, with no clear D. Trimming left V 6 bases short and J 4 bases short, with 8 bases between. CDR1 and CDR2 (germline): DFQATT, SNEGSKA (reference sequence). The CDR3 is made up of 11 amino acids. CDR3 sequence (DNA): TGCAGTGCCCGTAATCCAGATACGCAGTATTTT. Its translation is CSARNPDTQYF.

This clonotype was recorded many times. This sequence joins TRBV5-6 and TRBJ2-7; 9 positions match TRBD1. Germline V gene data show CDR1 as SGHDT and CDR2 as YYEEEE. With V trimmed by 0 bases and J by 5 bases, 3 bases remained unmatched. The CDR3 has 14 amino acids. The CDR3 reads CASSLDRGLHEQYF. In DNA, the CDR3 is TGTGCCAGCAGCTTGGACAGGGGGCTCCACGAGCAGTACTTC.

Only a few counts were recorded for this clonotype. The rearrangement links TRBV12-3 or TRBV12-4 to TRBJ2-1; D might be TRBD1 (5 bases). This CDR3 spans 13 amino acids. V lost 5 bases and J lost 6, with 11 bases in between. The CDR3 DNA reads as TGTGCCAGCAGTCCACCAGGGCGCAATGAGCAGTTCTTC. Its protein product is CASSPPGRNEQFF.

This chain links TRBV19 with TRBJ1-2; D ambiguous. The V gene's germline CDR1 is LNHDA and CDR2 SQIVND (reference sequence). V gave up 3 bases and J gave up 4 bases, with 15 bases separating them. This CDR3 is built from 15 residues. DNA of the CDR3: TGTGCCAGTAGTATCAATAGGGCAGGACCCTATGGCTACACCTTC. It is translated as CASSINRAGPYGYTF.